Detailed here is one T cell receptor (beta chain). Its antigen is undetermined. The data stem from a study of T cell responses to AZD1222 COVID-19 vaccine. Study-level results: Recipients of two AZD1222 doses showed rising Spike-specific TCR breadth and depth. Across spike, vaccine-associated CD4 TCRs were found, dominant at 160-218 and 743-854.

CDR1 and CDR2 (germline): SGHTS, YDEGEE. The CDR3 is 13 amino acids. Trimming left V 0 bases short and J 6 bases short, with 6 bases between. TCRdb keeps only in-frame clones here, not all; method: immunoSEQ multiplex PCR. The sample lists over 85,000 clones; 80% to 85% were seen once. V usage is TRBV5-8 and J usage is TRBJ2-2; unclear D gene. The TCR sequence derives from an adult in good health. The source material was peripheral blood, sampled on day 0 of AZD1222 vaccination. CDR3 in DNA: TGTGCCAGCAGCTTGGGGTGGCCCGGGGAGCTGTTTTTT. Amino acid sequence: CASSLGWPGELFF.